Following are 18 T cell receptor beta chains from one sample sequenced in a study of tissue T cells after allogeneic stem cell transplantation. Method: immunoSEQ multiplex PCR; TCRdb's copy keeps in-frame clones and lacks some. Of some 17,000 clones detected, 55% to 75% appear once; the ten largest clones hold over 0.85%. Source material: spleen. The source of these receptors is a female BALB/c mouse in good health. Strain haplotype at MHC: H2-d.

This clone was observed once. The gene names given are mouse names. The DNA ends 1 residue before the CDR3 does, and the rest of the CDR3 is filled in from the germline J gene. The chain uses TRBV5 and TRBJ2-1, with a weak D call TRBD2 (5 bases). Germline values: CDR1 LGHNA, CDR2 YNLKQL (reference sequence). With 4 bases removed from V and 3 bases from J, the gap between germline ends came to 7 bases. This CDR3 has 13 amino acids. The CDR3 loop reads CASSLGSYAEQFF. The CDR3 bases that were read are TGTGCCAGCAGCCTGGGGTCCTATGCTGAGCAGTTC.

To note about this clone: The genes and germline here are from mouse. The read ends 1 residue before the CDR3 terminus; that terminus is restored from the germline J gene. The same CDR3 also results from other DNA sequences found in this sample. J is TRBJ2-3 and V is TRBV5; no firm D call. Per the germline V gene, CDR1 is LGHNA and CDR2 is YNLKQL (reference sequence). Trimming removed 6 bases at V and 0 bases at J, with 13 bases between. CDR3 length: 15 residues. The CDR3 DNA, read in part, is TGTGCCAGCAGTCCTGGAGAGTCTAGTGCAGAAACGCTGTAT. It yields the protein CASSPGESSAETLY. The CDR3 as a whole reads CASSPGESSAETLYF.

This clone was seen a few times. Germline and genes here are mouse. The CDR3 end lies 1 residue beyond the end of the read and is filled in from the germline J gene. The chain carries TRBV2 and TRBJ1-3; possible D gene TRBD1, 6 bases. The germline V gene has CDR1 LGHNA and CDR2 YSYQKL. Between the trimmed V and J ends, which lost 4 bases and 0 bases, there was a span of 10 bases. This CDR3 is 15 amino acids long. CDR3 region: CASSRDKDSGNTLYF. CDR3 bases read: TGTGCCAGCAGCCGGGACAAAGATTCTGGAAATACGCTCTAT.

Comments on this clone: Gene names refer to mouse genes. The read is 1 residue too short to cover the CDR3 end, so that end is filled in from the germline J gene. This chain uses TRBV13-2 with TRBJ2-7; D remains unclear. Per the germline V gene, CDR1 is NNHNN and CDR2 is SYGAGS (reference sequence). The CDR3 runs to 13 residues. V was shortened by 1 base and J by 3 bases, with 8 bases between the two germline ends. CDR3 bases read: TGTGCCAGCGGTGATCGGGGTTTCTATGAACAGTAC. This gives the protein CASGDRGFYEQY. In full, the CDR3 reads CASGDRGFYEQYF.

Worth noting for this clone: Gene names are mouse gene names. Read sequence stops 1 residue before the CDR3 end, and the germline J gene provides the missing end. The chain is built from TRBV5 and TRBJ1-1, with D possibly being TRBD1 (5 bases). V was shortened by 0 bases and J by 2 bases, with 7 bases between the two germline ends. The CDR3 is 14 amino acids. Germline lookup yields CDR1 LGHNA and CDR2 YNLKQL (reference sequence). CDR3 sequence reads: CASSQEGDNTEVFF. Partial CDR3 DNA: TGTGCCAGCAGCCAAGAAGGGGATAACACAGAAGTCTTC.

Concerning this clone itself: Gene names are the mouse ones. The read comes to an end 1 residue before the CDR3 does, leaving the germline J gene to fill in the end. The rearrangement uses TRBV31 and TRBJ2-4; TRBD1 is a possible D gene (6 bases). The germline V gene encodes CDR1 GKSSPN and CDR2 SITVG. The ends were cut back, 0 bases at V and 6 bases at J, with 10 bases in the middle. The CDR3 covers 13 residues. Here the CDR3 reads CAWSLGTGNTLYF. The sequenced CDR3 bases are TGTGCCTGGAGTCTAGGAACAGGGAACACCTTGTAC. The complete variable domain, with remaining parts taken from reference TRBV31 and TRBJ2-4, reads AQTIHQWPVAEIKAVGSPLSLGCTIKGKSSPNLYWYWQATGGTLQQLFYSITVGQVESVVQLNLSASRPKDDQFILSTEKLLLSHSGFYLCAWSLGTGNTLYFGAGTRLSVL.

On this clone itself: Genes here carry mouse names. Read coverage stops 1 residue before the CDR3 terminus; the germline J gene supplies the remainder. The chain joins TRBV29 to TRBJ2-5, with 7 positions matching TRBD1. The CDR3 loop spans 14 amino acids. V lost 5 bases and J lost 2; bases outside the gene matches: 4. Germline CDR1 is MSHET and CDR2 is SYDVDS. CDR3: CASSPDRAQDTQYF. The covered CDR3 bases are TGTGCTAGCAGTCCCGACAGGGCCCAAGACACCCAGTAC.

Comments on this clone: Gene names follow the mouse nomenclature. The CDR3 is cut off 1 residue early in the read; its end comes from the germline J gene. This chain joins TRBV19 and TRBJ2-5; 9 bases line up with TRBD1. The V segment lost 4 bases and the J segment 7 bases; nucleotides outside the gene matches: 7. Germline V gene sequence: CDR1 FNHDT, CDR2 SITEND (reference sequence). There are 14 residues in the CDR3. The sequenced part of the CDR3 DNA is TGTGCCAGCAGTTTCCGGGACAGGGTGAACACCCAGTAC. Protein sequence: CASSFRDRVNTQY. The full-length CDR3 reads as CASSFRDRVNTQYF.

This clone has a handful of counts. Gene names are the mouse ones. The read falls 1 residue short of the CDR3 end, and the missing part is taken from the germline J gene. The chain couples TRBV31 to TRBJ1-2; 8 bases are shared with TRBD1. This CDR3 region has 15 residues. CDR1 is GKSSPN, CDR2 SITVG, per germline. V shed 2 bases, J shed 0 bases, and the junction held 5 bases outside the gene matches. CDR3 DNA (partial): TGTGCCTGGAGTACACGGACAGGGTCAAACTCCGACTACACC. It yields the protein CAWSTRTGSNSDYT. The whole CDR3 sequence reads CAWSTRTGSNSDYTF.

As to this clone: Gene names are mouse gene names. Read data end 1 residue before the CDR3 end; the end is taken from the germline J gene. V usage is TRBV1 and J usage is TRBJ1-1; D is unresolved. The V gene's germline CDR1 is NSQYPW and CDR2 LRSPGD (reference sequence). Trimming took 1 base from V and 9 from J, leaving 3 bases between them. The CDR3 is made up of 10 amino acids. Partial CDR3 DNA: TGCACCTGCAGTGCAGGGAAAGTCTTC. This encodes CTCSAGKVF. The CDR3 reads in full as CTCSAGKVFF.

Of note for this clone: These gene names are mouse names. The CDR3 DNA, read in part, is TGTGCCAGCAGTGAAACCGGGACACAAAACACAGAAGTCTTC. The encoded protein is CASSETGTQNTEVF. The entire CDR3 protein reads CASSETGTQNTEVFF. The chain employs TRBV13-1 and TRBJ1-1; weak D call: TRBD1 (6 bases). The read terminates 1 residue before the CDR3 end, so the remaining end is supplied by the germline J gene. The CDR3 runs 15 residues. Germline V CDR1 and CDR2: NSHNY, SYGAGN. V lost 2 bases to trimming and J lost 1 base, with 12 bases between them.

Remarks on this clone: Mouse gene names and germline throughout. The read terminates 1 residue ahead of where the CDR3 ends, so the germline J gene completes it. The V and J genes are TRBV2 and TRBJ2-4, with 9 bases identical to TRBD2. From germline, CDR1 is LGHNA and CDR2 YSYQKL. V trimming: 3 bases; J trimming: 4 bases; junction bases outside the gene matches: 2. The CDR3 extends over 14 amino acids. The CDR3 reads CASSHNWGENTLYF. CDR3 bases read: TGTGCCAGCAGCCACAACTGGGGGGAAAACACCTTGTAC.

As to this clone: Gene names are mouse gene names. The CDR3 end lies 1 residue beyond the end of the read and is filled in from the germline J gene. V gene TRBV1 combines with J gene TRBJ2-4; a possible D gene is TRBD1 (6 bases). The germline V gene has CDR1 NSQYPW and CDR2 LRSPGD (reference sequence). This CDR3 region has 16 residues. V lost 0 bases and J 0 bases, leaving 10 bases between the germline ends. The sequenced part of the CDR3 DNA is TGCACCTGCAGTGCAGATCCCAGGGGAAGTCAAAACACCTTGTAC. It is translated as CTCSADPRGSQNTLY. The whole CDR3 sequence is CTCSADPRGSQNTLYF. Based on the CDR3 plus reference TRBV1 and TRBJ2-4, the full variable domain is VTLLEQNPRWRLVPRGQAVNLRCILKNSQYPWMSWYQQDLQKQLQWLFTLRSPGDKEVKSLPGADYLATRVTDTELRLQVANMSQGRTLYCTCSADPRGSQNTLYFGAGTRLSVL.

Remarks on this clone: Each gene name is a mouse one. The read is 1 residue too short to cover the CDR3 end, so that end is filled in from the germline J gene. The chain recombines TRBV1 with TRBJ1-1, with unresolved D. The CDR3 sequence is 12 residues long. Trimming pared 0 bases from V and 5 bases from J, leaving 4 bases between. The germline V gene encodes CDR1 NSQYPW and CDR2 LRSPGD (reference sequence). The sequenced CDR3 bases are TGCACCTGCAGTGCAGAGACAACAGAAGTCTTC. The encoded protein is CTCSAETTEVF. The full-length CDR3 reads as CTCSAETTEVFF.

To note about this clone: Mouse gene names apply. With the read ending 1 residue before the CDR3 end, the germline J gene is used to fill in that end. This chain joins TRBV29 and TRBJ1-5; tentatively, D is TRBD1 (6 bases). Per germline, CDR1 MSHET and CDR2 SYDVDS. The CDR3 runs to 15 residues. Trimming left V 2 bases short and J 1 base short, with 9 bases between. This chain's CDR3 is CASSLIGGNNQAPLF. The sequenced CDR3 bases are TGTGCTAGCAGTTTAATCGGGGGCAACAACCAGGCTCCGCTT.

On this clone itself: All gene names here are mouse names. Read coverage stops 1 residue before the CDR3 terminus; the germline J gene supplies the remainder. The V call is TRBV20, the J call TRBJ1-1; D remains unclear. V lost 1 base and J lost 7, with 4 bases in between. The V gene's germline CDR1 is GFQATS and CDR2 STVNSAI. The CDR3 contains 10 residues. CDR3 protein: CGARGQEVFF. The sequenced part of the CDR3 DNA is TGTGGTGCTAGGGGACAAGAAGTCTTC.

In its sample, this clone was seen once. Each gene name is a mouse one. The CDR3 is cut off 1 residue early in the read; its end comes from the germline J gene. This sequence joins TRBV15 and TRBJ1-1, with D possibly matching TRBD1 (6 bases). The V and J ends lost 2 bases and 4 bases respectively, with 11 bases between them. The CDR3 is made up of 14 amino acids. In germline, CDR1 is SGHND, CDR2 FRSKSL. The CDR3 bases that were read are TGTGCCAGCAGTTTACCAGGGGAGGGCACAGAAGTCTTC. Its translation is CASSLPGEGTEVF. The whole CDR3 region reads CASSLPGEGTEVFF. Based on the CDR3 plus reference TRBV15 and TRBJ1-1, the full variable domain is DAGVTQTPRHEVAEKGQTIILKCEPVSGHNDLFWYRQTKIQGLELLSYFRSKSLMEDGGAFKDRFKAEMLNSSFSTLKIQPTEPKDSAVYLCASSLPGEGTEVFFGKGTRLTVV.

On this clone: Genes and germline come from the mouse. With the read ending 1 residue before the CDR3 end, the germline J gene is used to fill in that end. V usage is TRBV13-2 and J usage is TRBJ1-1; D is perhaps TRBD1 (6 bases). This CDR3 spans 14 amino acids. The germline V gene encodes CDR1 NNHNN and CDR2 SYGAGS (reference sequence). Trimming took 5 bases from V and 0 from J, leaving 11 bases between them. The CDR3 DNA, read in part, is TGTGCCAGCGGGGCCGGGACAACAAACACAGAAGTCTTC. As protein: CASGAGTTNTEVF. The CDR3 reads in full as CASGAGTTNTEVFF.